One and the same sample provided the 2 T cell receptor beta chains below, sequenced in a study of tumor-infiltrating lymphocytes in primary liver carcinoma. From about 19-30 mg of unsorted bulk tissue, DNA and RNA were co-extracted together. TCR beta cDNA was reverse-transcribed from roughly 0.45 ug of total RNA. The reaction used a constant-region primer and ProtoScript II reverse transcriptase. Three nested multiplex PCR rounds, a slightly modified ARM-PCR, produced the libraries for TCR beta. Rounds one and two of PCR, each of about 10 cycles, were primed with TRBV1-TRBV30 forward primers and a C-beta reverse primer. A single record per CDR3 protein comes from TCRdb applying MiXCR to the multiplex PCR reads. The sample has 90,000 to 140,000 distinct CDR3 sequences; approximately 82% are singletons. Sequencing was carried out using liver tumor tissue from sampling region 3. As for subset: tumor region T3, left-lateral pole. Receptors were obtained from a man aged 35 to 55 with primary liver carcinoma and hepatitis B virus infection.

A word on this clonotype: It is likely a read error, because the conserved phenylalanine at the end of the CDR3 is missing. The J gene is TRBJ1-1, the V gene TRBV29-1, with TRBD1 matching 8 bases. Germline CDR1 and CDR2: SQVTM and ANQGSEA. V dropped 6 bases and J dropped 9; count of bases not matched to a gene: 9. This CDR3 spans 12 amino acids. CDR3 nucleotides: TGCAGCGTGGGGACAGGCACGACTCAAGCTTTCTAT. Encoded protein: CSVGTGTTQAFY.

As for this clonotype: The CDR3 end shows no conserved phenylalanine or tryptophan, and so a read error is likely. V usage is TRBV12-3 or TRBV12-4 and J usage is TRBJ1-5; D uncertain. The ends were cut back, 6 bases at V and 7 bases at J, with 19 bases in the middle. This CDR3 spans 15 amino acids. CDR3 nucleotide sequence: TGTGCCAGCAGCCCCGCAGCGCAGGCTTACCAGCCCCAGCATCTT. This gives the protein CASSPAAQAYQPQHL.